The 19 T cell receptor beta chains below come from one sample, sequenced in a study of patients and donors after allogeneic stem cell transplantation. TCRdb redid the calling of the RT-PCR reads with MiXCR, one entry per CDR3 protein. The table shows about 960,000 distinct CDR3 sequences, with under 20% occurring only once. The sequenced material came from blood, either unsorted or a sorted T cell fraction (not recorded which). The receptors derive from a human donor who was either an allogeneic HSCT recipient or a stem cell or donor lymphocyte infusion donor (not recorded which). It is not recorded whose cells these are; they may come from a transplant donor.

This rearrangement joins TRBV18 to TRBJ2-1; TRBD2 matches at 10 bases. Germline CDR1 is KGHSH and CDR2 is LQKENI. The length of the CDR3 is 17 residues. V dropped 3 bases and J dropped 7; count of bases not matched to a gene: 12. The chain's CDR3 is CASSPFSGGTVGNEQFF. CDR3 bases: TGTGCCAGCTCACCGTTTAGCGGGGGGACCGTGGGGAATGAGCAGTTCTTC. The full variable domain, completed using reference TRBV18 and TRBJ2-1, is NAGVMQNPRHLVRRRGQEARLRCSPMKGHSHVYWYRQLPEEGLKFMVYLQKENIIDESGMPKERFSAEFPKEGPSILRIQQVVRGDSAAYFCASSPFSGGTVGNEQFFGPGTRLTVL.

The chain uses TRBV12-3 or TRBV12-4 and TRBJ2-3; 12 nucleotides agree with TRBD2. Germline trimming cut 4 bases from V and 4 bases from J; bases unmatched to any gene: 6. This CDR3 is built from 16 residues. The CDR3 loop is CASSSLAGGPPDTQYF. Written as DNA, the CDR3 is TGTGCCAGCAGTTCGCTAGCGGGAGGGCCACCAGATACGCAGTATTTT.

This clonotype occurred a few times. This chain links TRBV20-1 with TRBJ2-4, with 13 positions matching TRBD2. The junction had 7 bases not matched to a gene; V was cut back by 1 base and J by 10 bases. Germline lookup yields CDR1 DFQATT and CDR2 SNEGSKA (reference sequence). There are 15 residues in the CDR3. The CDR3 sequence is CSARAGLAGVRIQYF. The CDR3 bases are TGCAGTGCTAGAGCTGGACTAGCGGGAGTAAGAATTCAGTACTTC.

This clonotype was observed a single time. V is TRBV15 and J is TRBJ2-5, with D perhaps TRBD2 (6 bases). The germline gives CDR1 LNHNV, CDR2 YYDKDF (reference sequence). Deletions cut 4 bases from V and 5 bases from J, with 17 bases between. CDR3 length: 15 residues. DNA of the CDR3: TGTGCCACCAGCATTAGGGGCGGGATTATCGAGACCCAGTACTTC. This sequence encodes CATSIRGGIIETQYF. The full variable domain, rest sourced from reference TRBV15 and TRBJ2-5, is DAMVIQNPRYQVTQFGKPVTLSCSQTLNHNVMYWYQQKSSQAPKLLFHYYDKDFNNEADTPDNFQSRRPNTSFCFLDIRSPGLGDTAMYLCATSIRGGIIETQYFGPGTRLLVL.

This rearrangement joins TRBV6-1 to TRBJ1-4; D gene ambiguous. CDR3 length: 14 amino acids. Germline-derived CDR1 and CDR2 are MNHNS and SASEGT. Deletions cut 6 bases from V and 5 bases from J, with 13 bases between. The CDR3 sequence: CASSRHAENEKLFF. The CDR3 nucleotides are TGTGCCAGCAGCCGCCATGCCGAGAATGAAAAACTGTTTTTT.

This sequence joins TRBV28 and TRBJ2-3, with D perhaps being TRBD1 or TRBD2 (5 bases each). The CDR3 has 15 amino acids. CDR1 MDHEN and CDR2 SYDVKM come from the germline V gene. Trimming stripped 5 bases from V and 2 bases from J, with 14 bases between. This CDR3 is CASSPGDGYTDTQYF. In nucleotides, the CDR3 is TGTGCCAGCAGTCCTGGGGACGGTTACACAGATACGCAGTATTTT.

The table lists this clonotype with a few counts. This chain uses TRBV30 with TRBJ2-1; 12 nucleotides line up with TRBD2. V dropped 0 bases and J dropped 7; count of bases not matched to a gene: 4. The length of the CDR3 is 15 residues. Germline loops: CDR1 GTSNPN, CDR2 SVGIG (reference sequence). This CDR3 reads CAWSVLAGGGNEQFF. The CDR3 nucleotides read TGTGCCTGGAGTGTACTAGCGGGGGGTGGGAATGAGCAGTTCTTC.

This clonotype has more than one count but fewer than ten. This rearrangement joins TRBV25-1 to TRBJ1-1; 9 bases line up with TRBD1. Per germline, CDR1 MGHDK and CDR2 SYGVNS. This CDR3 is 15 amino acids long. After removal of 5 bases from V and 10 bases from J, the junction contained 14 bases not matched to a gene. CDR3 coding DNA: TGTGCCAGCAGTCCACGGGACAGGGACGTCATTGGAGCTTTCTTT. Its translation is CASSPRDRDVIGAFF.

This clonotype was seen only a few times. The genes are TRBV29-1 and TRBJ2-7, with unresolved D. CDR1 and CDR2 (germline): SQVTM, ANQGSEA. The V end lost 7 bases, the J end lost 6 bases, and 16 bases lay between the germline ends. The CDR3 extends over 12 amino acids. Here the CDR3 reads CSGAVGSGEQYF. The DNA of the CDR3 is TGCAGCGGTGCAGTTGGTTCGGGCGAGCAGTACTTC.

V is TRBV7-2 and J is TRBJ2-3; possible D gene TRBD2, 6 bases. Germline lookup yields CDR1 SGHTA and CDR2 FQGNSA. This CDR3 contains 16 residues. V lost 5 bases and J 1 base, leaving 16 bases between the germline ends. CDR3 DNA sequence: TGTGCCAGCAGCAACCCGAGGGCTAGCGGCACAGATACGCAGTATTTT. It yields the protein CASSNPRASGTDTQYF.

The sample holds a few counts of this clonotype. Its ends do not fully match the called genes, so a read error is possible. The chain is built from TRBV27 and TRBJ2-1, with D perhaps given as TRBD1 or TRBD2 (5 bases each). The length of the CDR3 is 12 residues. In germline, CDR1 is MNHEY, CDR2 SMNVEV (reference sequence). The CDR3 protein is CASRSTGRQVSF. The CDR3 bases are TGTGCCAGCCGGTCCACGGGACGCCAGGTGTCCTTC.

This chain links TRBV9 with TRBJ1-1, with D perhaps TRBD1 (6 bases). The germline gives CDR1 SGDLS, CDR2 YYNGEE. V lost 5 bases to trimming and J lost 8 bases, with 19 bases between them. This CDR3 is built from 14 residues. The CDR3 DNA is TGTGCCAGCAGGGGGGAGGGGGGAGGAAGGGAAGCTTTCTTT. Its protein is CASRGEGGGREAFF. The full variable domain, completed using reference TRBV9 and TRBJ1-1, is DSGVTQTPKHLITATGQRVTLRCSPRSGDLSVYWYQQSLDQGLQFLIQYYNGEERAKGNILERFSAQQFPDLHSELNLSSLELGDSALYFCASRGEGGGREAFFGQGTRLTVV.

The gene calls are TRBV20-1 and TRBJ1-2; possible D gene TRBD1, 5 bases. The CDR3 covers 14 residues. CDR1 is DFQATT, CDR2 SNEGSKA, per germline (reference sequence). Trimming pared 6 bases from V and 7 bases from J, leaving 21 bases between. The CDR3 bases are TGCAGTGCCCCTGCGGGGGGATCGAGAAGTGGCTACACCTTC. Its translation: CSAPAGGSRSGYTF.

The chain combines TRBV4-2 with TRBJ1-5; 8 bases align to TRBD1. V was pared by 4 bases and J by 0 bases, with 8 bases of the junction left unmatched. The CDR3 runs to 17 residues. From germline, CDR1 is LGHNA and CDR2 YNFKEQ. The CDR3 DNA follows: TGTGCCAGCAGCCCACGGACAGGGACTTATAGCAATCAGCCCCAGCATTTT. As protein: CASSPRTGTYSNQPQHF.

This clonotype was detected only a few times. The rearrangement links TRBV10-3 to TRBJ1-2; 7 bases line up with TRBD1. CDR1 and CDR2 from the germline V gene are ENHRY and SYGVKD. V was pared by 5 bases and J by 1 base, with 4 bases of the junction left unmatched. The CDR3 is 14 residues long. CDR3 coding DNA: TGTGCCATCAGTAAGGGGGCGGATAACTATGGCTACACCTTC. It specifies CAISKGADNYGYTF.

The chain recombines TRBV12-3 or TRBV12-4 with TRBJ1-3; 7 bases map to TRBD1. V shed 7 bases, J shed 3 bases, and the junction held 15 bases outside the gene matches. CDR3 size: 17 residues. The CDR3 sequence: CASTVDRALVGGNTIYF. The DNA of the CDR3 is TGTGCCAGCACCGTAGACAGGGCGCTCGTCGGTGGAAACACCATATATTTT.

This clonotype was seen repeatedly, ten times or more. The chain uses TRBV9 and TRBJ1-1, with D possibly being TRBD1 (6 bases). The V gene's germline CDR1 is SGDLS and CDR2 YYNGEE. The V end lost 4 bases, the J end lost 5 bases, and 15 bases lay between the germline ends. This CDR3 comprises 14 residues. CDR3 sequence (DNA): TGTGCCAGCAGCCCTTATGGGGGCCGGACTGAAGCTTTCTTT. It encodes CASSPYGGRTEAFF. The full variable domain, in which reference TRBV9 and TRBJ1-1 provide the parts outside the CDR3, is DSGVTQTPKHLITATGQRVTLRCSPRSGDLSVYWYQQSLDQGLQFLIQYYNGEERAKGNILERFSAQQFPDLHSELNLSSLELGDSALYFCASSPYGGRTEAFFGQGTRLTVV.

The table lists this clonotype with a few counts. The CDR3 spells CASTDGQALQETQYF. The CDR3, as DNA: TGTGCCAGCACCGATGGACAGGCCCTCCAAGAGACCCAGTACTTC. The chain is built from TRBV12-3 or TRBV12-4 and TRBJ2-5; 7 bases fit TRBD1. V lost 7 bases to trimming and J lost 1 base; unmatched junction nucleotides: 9. The CDR3 sequence is 15 residues long.

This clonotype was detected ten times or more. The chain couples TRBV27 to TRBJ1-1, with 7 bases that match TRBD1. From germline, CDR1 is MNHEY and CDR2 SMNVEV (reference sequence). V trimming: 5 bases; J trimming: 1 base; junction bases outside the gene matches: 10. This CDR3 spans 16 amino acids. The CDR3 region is CASSPRTGTRNTEAFF. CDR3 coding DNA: TGTGCCAGCAGTCCGAGGACAGGAACTAGGAACACTGAAGCTTTCTTT.